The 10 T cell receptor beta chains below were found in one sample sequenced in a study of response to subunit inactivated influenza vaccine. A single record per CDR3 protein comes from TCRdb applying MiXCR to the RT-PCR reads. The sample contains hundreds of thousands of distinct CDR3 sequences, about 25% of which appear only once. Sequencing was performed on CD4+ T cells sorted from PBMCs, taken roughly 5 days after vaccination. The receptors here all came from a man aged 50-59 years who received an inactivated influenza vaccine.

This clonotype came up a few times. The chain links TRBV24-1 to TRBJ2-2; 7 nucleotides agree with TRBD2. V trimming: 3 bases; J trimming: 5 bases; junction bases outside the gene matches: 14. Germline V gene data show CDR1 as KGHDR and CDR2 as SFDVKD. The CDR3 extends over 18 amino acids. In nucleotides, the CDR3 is TGTGCCACCAGTGATCCCACAGCAAGGACTAGAGGGACCGGGGAGCTGTTTTTT. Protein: CATSDPTARTRGTGELFF.

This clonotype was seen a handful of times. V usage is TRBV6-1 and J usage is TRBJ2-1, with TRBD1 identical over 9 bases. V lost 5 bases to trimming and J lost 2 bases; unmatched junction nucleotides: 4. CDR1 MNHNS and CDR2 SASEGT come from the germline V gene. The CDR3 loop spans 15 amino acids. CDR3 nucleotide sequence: TGTGCCAGCAGTCGGACAGGGGTAACCTACAATGAGCAGTTCTTC. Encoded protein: CASSRTGVTYNEQFF.

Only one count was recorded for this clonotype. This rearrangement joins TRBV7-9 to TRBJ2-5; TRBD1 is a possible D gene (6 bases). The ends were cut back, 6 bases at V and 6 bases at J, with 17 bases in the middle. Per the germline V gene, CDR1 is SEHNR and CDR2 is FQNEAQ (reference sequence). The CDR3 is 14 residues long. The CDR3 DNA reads TGTGCCAGCAGGAGGACAGACCCTCTCCAGACCCAGTACTTC. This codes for CASRRTDPLQTQYF.

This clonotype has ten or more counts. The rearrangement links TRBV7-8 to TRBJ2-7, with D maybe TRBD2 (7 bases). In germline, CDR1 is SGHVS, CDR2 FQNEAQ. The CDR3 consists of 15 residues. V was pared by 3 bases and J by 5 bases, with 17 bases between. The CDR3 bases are TGTGCCAGCAGCTTCCGGGGAGGGGGTGCGGACGAGCAGTACTTC. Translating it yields CASSFRGGGADEQYF.

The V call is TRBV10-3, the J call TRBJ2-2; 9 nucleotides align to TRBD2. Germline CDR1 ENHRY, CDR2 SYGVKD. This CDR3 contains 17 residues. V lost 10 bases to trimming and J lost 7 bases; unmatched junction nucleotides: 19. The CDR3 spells CATQSQDASGIIGELFF. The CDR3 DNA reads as TGTGCCACCCAGTCCCAGGACGCTAGCGGGATTATCGGGGAGCTGTTTTTT.

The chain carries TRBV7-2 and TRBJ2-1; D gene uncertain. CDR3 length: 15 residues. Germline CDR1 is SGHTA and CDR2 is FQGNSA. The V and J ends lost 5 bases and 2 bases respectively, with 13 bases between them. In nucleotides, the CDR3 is TGTGCCAGCAGCCCAATGGTTGGCCCCTACAATGAGCAGTTCTTC. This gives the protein CASSPMVGPYNEQFF.

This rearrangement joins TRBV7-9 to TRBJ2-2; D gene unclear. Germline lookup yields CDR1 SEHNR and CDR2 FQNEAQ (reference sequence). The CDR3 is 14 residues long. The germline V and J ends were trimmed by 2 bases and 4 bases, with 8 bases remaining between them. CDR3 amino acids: CASSLMDLTGELFF. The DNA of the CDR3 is TGTGCCAGCAGCTTAATGGACCTCACCGGGGAGCTGTTTTTT.

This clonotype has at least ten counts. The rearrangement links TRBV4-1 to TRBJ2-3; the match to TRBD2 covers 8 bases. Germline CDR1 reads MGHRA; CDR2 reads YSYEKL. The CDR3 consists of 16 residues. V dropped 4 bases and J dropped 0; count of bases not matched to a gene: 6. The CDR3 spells CASSRSSGLSTDTQYF. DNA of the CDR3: TGCGCCAGCAGCCGATCTAGCGGGCTGAGCACAGATACGCAGTATTTT.

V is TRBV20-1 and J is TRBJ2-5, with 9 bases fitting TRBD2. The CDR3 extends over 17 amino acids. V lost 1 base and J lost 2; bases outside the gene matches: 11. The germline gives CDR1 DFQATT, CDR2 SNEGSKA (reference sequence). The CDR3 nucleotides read TGCAGTGCTAGAGGTGGTGCGGGAGGGCCAGGGCAAGAGACCCAGTACTTC. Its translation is CSARGGAGGPGQETQYF.

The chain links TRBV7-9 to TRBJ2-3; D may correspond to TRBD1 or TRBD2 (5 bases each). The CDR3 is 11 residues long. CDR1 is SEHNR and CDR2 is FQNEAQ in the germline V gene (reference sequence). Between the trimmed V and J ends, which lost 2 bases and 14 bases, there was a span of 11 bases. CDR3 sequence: CASSLNGARYF. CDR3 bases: TGTGCCAGCAGCTTAAACGGGGCCAGGTATTTT.